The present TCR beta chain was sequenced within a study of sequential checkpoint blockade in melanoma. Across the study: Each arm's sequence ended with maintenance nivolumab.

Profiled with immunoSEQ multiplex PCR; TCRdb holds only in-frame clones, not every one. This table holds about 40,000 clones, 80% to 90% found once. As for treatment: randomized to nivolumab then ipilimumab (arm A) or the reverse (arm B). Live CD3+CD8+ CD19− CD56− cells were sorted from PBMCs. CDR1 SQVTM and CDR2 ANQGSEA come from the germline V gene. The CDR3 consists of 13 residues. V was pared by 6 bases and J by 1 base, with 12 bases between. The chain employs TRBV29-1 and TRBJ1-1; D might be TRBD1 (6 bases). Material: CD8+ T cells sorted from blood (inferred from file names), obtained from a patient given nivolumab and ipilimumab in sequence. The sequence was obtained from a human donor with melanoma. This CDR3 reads CSVKGHTNTEAFF. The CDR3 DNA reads TGCAGCGTGAAGGGACACACGAACACTGAAGCTTTCTTT.